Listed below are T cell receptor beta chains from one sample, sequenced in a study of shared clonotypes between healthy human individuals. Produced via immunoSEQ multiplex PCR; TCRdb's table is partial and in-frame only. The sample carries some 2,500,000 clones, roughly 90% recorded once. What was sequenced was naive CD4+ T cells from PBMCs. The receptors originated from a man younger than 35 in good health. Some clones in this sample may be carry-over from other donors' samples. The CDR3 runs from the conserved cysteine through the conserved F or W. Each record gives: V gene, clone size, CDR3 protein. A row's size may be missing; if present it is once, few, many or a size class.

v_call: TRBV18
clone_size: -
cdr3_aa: CASSPEQASTGELFF

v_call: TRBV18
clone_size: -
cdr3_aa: CASSPLAGNPNTEAFF

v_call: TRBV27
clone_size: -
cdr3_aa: CASTGGLRDEQFF

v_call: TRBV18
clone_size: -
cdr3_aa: CASSLTGILNQPQHF

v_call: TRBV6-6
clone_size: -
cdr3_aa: CASSLGRRNTEAFF

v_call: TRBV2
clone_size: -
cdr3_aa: CASSSSGTGRYEQYF

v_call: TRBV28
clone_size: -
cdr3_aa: CASREGSEETQYF

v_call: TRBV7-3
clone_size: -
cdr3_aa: CASSFGFTDTQYF

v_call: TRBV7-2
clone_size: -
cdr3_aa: CASSFEEGDSYEQYF

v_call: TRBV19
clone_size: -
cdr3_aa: CASKMDHKSSYEQYF

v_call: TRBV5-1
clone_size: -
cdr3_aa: CASSLGGVRVTDTQYF

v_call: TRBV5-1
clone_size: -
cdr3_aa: CASSLLAASQETQYF

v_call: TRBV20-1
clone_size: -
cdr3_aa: CSAMQTGLGTF

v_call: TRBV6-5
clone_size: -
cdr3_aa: CASNRLAGGWNEQFF

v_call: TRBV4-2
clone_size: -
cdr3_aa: CASSSRLAGGSGANVLTF

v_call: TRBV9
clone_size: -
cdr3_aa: CASSPNGLAVDEQYF

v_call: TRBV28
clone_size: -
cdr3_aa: CASSLYGPEKLFF

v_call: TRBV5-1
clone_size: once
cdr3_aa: CASSPQYFQGEQFF

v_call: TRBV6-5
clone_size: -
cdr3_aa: CASSYAQTREKLFF

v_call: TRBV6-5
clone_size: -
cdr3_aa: CASNKGGESEQFF

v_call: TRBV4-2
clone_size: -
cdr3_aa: CASSQEIGGEVLTF

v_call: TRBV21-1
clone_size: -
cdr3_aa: CASSTLDSRTGLTEAFF